Listed here is a single TCR beta chain. Antigen unknown. The CDR3 consists of 14 residues. Per germline, CDR1 SGHRS and CDR2 YFSETQ. V lost 5 bases and J 0 bases, leaving 10 bases between the germline ends. It was with 60 Vbeta and 13 Jbeta primers that the PCR ran. This table comes from immunoSEQ multiplex PCR, and its TCRdb copy is limited to in-frame clones, with some not included. The sample shows roughly 65,000 clones, almost 70% of them seen only once. The data were obtained in a study of cytomegalovirus exposure and HLA in healthy donors. Study outcomes and limitations: Links to common viral pathogens appeared, in a later analysis, for several of the most significant clusters. Another analysis was done later, and it associated around 17,000 TCR beta sequences with HLA alleles at 0.05 false discovery rate. In a later analysis, an Asian-associated ancestry cluster reportedly showed fewer N-insertions than the approximately 620-donor mean.

This sequence joins TRBV5-1 and TRBJ2-3, with a tentative D call TRBD2 (6 bases). Sequencing input: PBMCs. The sequence came from a middle-aged man in good health and CMV-seropositive. The CDR3 nucleotides are TGCGCCAGCAGAGCGGGCCCTAGCACAGATACGCAGTATTTT. Amino acid sequence: CASRAGPSTDTQYF. Looking up the rest from reference TRBV5-1 and TRBJ2-3 gives the full variable domain: KAGVTQTPRYLIKTRGQQVTLSCSPISGHRSVSWYQQTPGQGLQFLFEYFSETQRNKGNFPGRFSGRQFSNSRSEMNVSTLELGDSALYLCASRAGPSTDTQYFGPGTRLTVL.